This T cell receptor beta chain is from a study of OX40 agonist ivuxolimab in advanced cancers. Study context: Ivuxolimab, an antibody that agonizes OX40 (CD134), was administered to the patients.

This clone has more than one count but fewer than ten. With baseline, cycle 4 day 1, and cycle 7 day 1 as timepoints, blood was sampled. Assay used: immunoSEQ multiplex PCR; TCRdb lists only in-frame clones, some missing. The sample includes approximately 99,000 clones, under 95% of them seen just once. The CDR3 is made up of 15 amino acids. Per germline, CDR1 SGHTA and CDR2 FQGNSA. Deletions cut 1 base from V and 1 base from J, with 10 bases between. The receptor comes from an adult with an advanced solid tumor such as melanoma, head and neck, liver or kidney cancer. Sequenced material: CD4+ or CD8+ T cells sorted from blood, taken in a trial of the OX40 agonist ivuxolimab. The J gene is TRBJ1-1, the V gene TRBV7-2; unclear D gene. The CDR3 sequence: CASSLVGGRNTEAFF. In nucleotides, the CDR3 is TGTGCCAGCAGCTTAGTAGGTGGGAGGAACACTGAAGCTTTCTTT.